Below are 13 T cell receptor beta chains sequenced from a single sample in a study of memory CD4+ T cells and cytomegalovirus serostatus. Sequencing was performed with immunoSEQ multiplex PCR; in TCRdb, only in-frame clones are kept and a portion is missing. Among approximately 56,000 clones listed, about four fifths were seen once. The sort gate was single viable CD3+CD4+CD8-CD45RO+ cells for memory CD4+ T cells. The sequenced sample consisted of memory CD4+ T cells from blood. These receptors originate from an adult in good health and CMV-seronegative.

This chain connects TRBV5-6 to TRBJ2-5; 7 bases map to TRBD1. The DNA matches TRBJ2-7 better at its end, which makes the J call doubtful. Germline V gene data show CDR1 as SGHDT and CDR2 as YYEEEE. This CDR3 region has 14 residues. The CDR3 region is CASSDRQGSYEQYF. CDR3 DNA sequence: TGTGCCAGCAGCGATCGACAGGGCTCCTACGAGCAGTACTTC.

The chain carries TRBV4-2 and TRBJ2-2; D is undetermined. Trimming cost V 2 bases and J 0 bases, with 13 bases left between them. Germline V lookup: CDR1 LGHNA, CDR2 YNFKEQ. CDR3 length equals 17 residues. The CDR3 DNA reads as TGTGCCAGCAGCCAACGAGAGGCTGCCGCGAACACCGGGGAGCTGTTTTTT. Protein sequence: CASSQREAAANTGELFF.

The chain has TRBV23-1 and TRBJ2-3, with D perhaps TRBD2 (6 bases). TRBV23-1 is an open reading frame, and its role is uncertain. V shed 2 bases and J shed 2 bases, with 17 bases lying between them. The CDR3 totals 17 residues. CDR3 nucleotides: TGCGCCAGCAGTCAAACGTTCCGGGGGAGACCCACAGATACGCAGTATTTT. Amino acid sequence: CASSQTFRGRPTDTQYF.

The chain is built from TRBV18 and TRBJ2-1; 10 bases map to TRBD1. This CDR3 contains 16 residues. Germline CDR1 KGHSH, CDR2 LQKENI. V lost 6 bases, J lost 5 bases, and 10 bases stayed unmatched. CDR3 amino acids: CASSPLGGQGNNEQFF. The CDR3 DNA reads TGTGCCAGCTCGCCGTTGGGGGGACAGGGGAACAATGAGCAGTTCTTC. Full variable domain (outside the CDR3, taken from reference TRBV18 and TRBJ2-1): NAGVMQNPRHLVRRRGQEARLRCSPMKGHSHVYWYRQLPEEGLKFMVYLQKENIIDESGMPKERFSAEFPKEGPSILRIQQVVRGDSAAYFCASSPLGGQGNNEQFFGPGTRLTVL.

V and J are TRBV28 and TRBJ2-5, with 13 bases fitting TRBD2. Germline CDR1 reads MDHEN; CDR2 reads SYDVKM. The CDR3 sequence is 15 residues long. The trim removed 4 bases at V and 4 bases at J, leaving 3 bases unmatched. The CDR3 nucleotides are TGTGCCAGCAGTTATAGGACTAGCGGGGGAGAGACCCAGTACTTC. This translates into CASSYRTSGGETQYF. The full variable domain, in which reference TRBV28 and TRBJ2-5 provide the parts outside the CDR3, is DVKVTQSSRYLVKRTGEKVFLECVQDMDHENMFWYRQDPGLGLRLIYFSYDVKMKEKGDIPEGYSVSREKKERFSLILESASTNQTSMYLCASSYRTSGGETQYFGPGTRLLVL.

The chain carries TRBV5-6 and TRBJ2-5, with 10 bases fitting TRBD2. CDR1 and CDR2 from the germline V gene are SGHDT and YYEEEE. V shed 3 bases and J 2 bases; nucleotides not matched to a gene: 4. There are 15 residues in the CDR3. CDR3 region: CASSSLAGDQETQYF. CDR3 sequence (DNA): TGTGCCAGCAGCTCTCTAGCGGGGGATCAAGAGACCCAGTACTTC.

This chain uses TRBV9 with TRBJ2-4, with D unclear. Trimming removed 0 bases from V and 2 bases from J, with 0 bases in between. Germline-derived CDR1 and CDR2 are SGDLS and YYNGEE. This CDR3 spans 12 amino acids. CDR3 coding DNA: TGTGCCAGCAGCGTAGCCAAAAACATTCAGTACTTC. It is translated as CASSVAKNIQYF.

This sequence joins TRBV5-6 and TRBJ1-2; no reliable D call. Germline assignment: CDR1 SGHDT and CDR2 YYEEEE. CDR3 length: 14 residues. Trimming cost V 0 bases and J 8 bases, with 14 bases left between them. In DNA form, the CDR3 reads TGTGCCAGCAGCTTGGGCGAGGGCCGTAGAGGCTACACCTTC. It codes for CASSLGEGRRGYTF. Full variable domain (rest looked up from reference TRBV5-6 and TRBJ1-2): DAGVTQSPTHLIKTRGQQVTLRCSPKSGHDTVSWYQQALGQGPQFIFQYYEEEERQRGNFPDRFSGHQFPNYSSELNVNALLLGDSALYLCASSLGEGRRGYTFGSGTRLTVV.

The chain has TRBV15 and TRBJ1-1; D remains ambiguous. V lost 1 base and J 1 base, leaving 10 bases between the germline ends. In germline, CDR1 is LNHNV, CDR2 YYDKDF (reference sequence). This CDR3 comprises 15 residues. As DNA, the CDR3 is TGTGCCACCAGCAGAGGGGGTAACCAGAACACTGAAGCTTTCTTT. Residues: CATSRGGNQNTEAFF.

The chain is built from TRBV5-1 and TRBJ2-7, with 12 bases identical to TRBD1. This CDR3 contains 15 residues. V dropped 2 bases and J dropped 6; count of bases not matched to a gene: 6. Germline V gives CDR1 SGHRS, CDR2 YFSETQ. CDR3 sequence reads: CASSFKGQGASEQYF. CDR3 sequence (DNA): TGCGCCAGCAGCTTTAAGGGACAGGGGGCGAGCGAGCAGTACTTC.

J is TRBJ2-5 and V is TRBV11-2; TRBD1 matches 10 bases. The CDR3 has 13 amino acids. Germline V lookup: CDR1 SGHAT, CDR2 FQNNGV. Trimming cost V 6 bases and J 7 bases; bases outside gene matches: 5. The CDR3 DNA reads TGTGCCAGCAGTCTCCGGGACAGGGGGACCCAGTACTTC. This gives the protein CASSLRDRGTQYF. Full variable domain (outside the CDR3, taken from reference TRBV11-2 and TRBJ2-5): EAGVAQSPRYKIIEKRQSVAFWCNPISGHATLYWYQQILGQGPKLLIQFQNNGVVDDSQLPKDRFSAERLKGVDSTLKIQPAKLEDSAVYLCASSLRDRGTQYFGPGTRLLVL.

CDR3 sequence (DNA): TGTGCCAGCAGACGACAGGTTAACACTGAAGCTTTCTTT. It specifies CASRRQVNTEAFF. The chain is built from TRBV7-2 and TRBJ1-1, with a tentative D call TRBD1 (6 bases). V lost 6 bases and J 2 bases, leaving 10 bases between the germline ends. The CDR3 has 13 residues. Germline V gene sequence: CDR1 SGHTA, CDR2 FQGNSA. Full variable domain (outside the CDR3, taken from reference TRBV7-2 and TRBJ1-1): GAGVSQSPSNKVTEKGKDVELRCDPISGHTALYWYRQSLGQGLEFLIYFQGNSAPDKSGLPSDRFSAERTGGSVSTLTIQRTQQEDSAVYLCASRRQVNTEAFFGQGTRLTVV.

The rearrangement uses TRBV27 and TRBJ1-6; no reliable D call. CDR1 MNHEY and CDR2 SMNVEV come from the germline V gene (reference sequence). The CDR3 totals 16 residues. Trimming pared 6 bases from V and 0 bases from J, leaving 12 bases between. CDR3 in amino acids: CASSLAHPSYNSPLHF. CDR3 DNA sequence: TGTGCCAGCAGCTTAGCGCACCCCTCCTATAATTCACCCCTCCACTTT.